The clone carrying this T cell receptor (beta chain) was seen once. This specimen comes from a study of T cell changes during pregnancy in multiple sclerosis. TCRdb's copy holds only in-frame clones and misses some; the assay was immunoSEQ multiplex PCR. The table records about 76,000 clones, more than 85% of them present only once. Germline V gene data show CDR1 as SGHRS and CDR2 as YFSETQ. After removal of 4 bases from V and 2 bases from J, the junction contained 8 bases not matched to a gene. This CDR3 region has 16 residues. The chain links TRBV5-1 to TRBJ2-3; 9 bases fit TRBD2. This TCR derives from a female donor in good health, enrolled as a control in a pregnancy study. Here the sequenced sample was peripheral blood, taken in the first trimester of pregnancy. CDR3 residues: CASSKPGLAHTDTQYF. In nucleotides, the CDR3 is TGCGCCAGCAGCAAACCGGGACTAGCCCACACAGATACGCAGTATTTT.